This TCR beta chain came from a study of molecular identifiers for immune sequencing clone quantification. TCRdb recomputed calls from the PCR reads with MiXCR, one row per CDR3 protein. The sample carries a few hundred thousand distinct CDR3 sequences, roughly a quarter recorded once. This clonotype has only a few counts. Its antigen is not known. An end of the junction differs from the germline gene, which may be a read error. Study-wide findings and caveats: Spiked TCR RNA from one Jurkat cell reportedly showed up when mixed among one million naive cells.

This CDR3 is built from 11 residues. The germline V gene has CDR1 MNHEY and CDR2 SVGEGT. This chain connects TRBV6-2 or TRBV6-3 to TRBJ2-5; D uncertain. This clonotype originated in a human donor in good health. Some libraries in this study had Jurkat cell RNA spiked in. Input material: naive CD8+ T cells from blood, with Jurkat cell RNA spiked in. The subset is: FACS-sorted CD8+CD4-CCR7+CD45RA+ naive T cells. DNA of the CDR3: TGTGCCAGCAGCCACGACTCCTTTTGGAACTTC. It yields the protein CASSHDSFWNF.